Presented here are 23 T cell receptor beta chains from one specimen sequenced in a study of control samples from healthy donors and cancer patients. Some clones are missing from TCRdb's copy, which holds only in-frame ones; the method was immunoSEQ multiplex PCR. The sample contains about 160,000 clones, around 95% of which appear only once. The sample consisted of blood. These receptors all come from a woman aged 35 to 49 in good health.

The chain has TRBV19 and TRBJ2-5; 10 bases fit TRBD2. The CDR3 length is 14 residues. CDR1 is LNHDA, CDR2 SQIVND, per germline (reference sequence). V dropped 5 bases and J dropped 5; count of bases not matched to a gene: 5. The CDR3 protein is CASSSLAGGETQYF. In nucleotides, the CDR3 is TGTGCCAGTAGTTCATTAGCGGGAGGCGAGACCCAGTACTTC.

V is TRBV13 and J is TRBJ2-7; the match to TRBD1 covers 8 bases. Trimming took 2 bases from V and 5 from J; bases not matched to a gene: 5. Germline V lookup: CDR1 PRHDT, CDR2 FYEKMQ (reference sequence). The CDR3 is 14 residues long. The CDR3 spells CASSLWGQVDEQYF. Here the CDR3 DNA reads TGTGCCAGCAGCTTATGGGGACAGGTGGACGAGCAGTACTTC.

V is TRBV7-2 and J is TRBJ1-5; 8 nucleotides match TRBD1. The CDR3 runs 14 residues. Trimming took 4 bases from V and 7 from J; bases not matched to a gene: 6. CDR1 is SGHTA and CDR2 is FQGNSA in the germline V gene. The CDR3 region is CASSSTGGWQPQHF. CDR3 in DNA: TGTGCCAGCAGCTCAACAGGGGGTTGGCAGCCCCAGCATTTT.

The V and J genes are TRBV11-2 and TRBJ1-1; D ambiguous. Deletions cut 5 bases from V and 6 bases from J, with 13 bases between. The CDR3 loop spans 13 amino acids. Germline assignment: CDR1 SGHAT and CDR2 FQNNGV. The CDR3 DNA is TGTGCCAGCAGCCGAGAAGGCTTCGCTGAAGCTTTCTTT. It is translated as CASSREGFAEAFF.

The chain recombines TRBV7-9 with TRBJ1-2; TRBD1 agrees at 7 bases. The length of the CDR3 is 14 residues. V shed 3 bases, J shed 3 bases, and the junction held 4 bases outside the gene matches. Germline CDR1 and CDR2: SEHNR and FQNEAQ (reference sequence). The CDR3 loop is CASSFYQGDYGYTF. The CDR3 DNA follows: TGTGCCAGCAGCTTCTATCAGGGGGACTATGGCTACACCTTC.

With regard to this clone: A junction boundary mismatches the germline segment, possibly from a read error. The chain has TRBV7-7 and TRBJ2-2, with a possible D match to TRBD1 (7 bases). This CDR3 spans 14 amino acids. The germline gives CDR1 SSHAT, CDR2 FNYEAQ (reference sequence). DNA of the CDR3: TGTGCTAGCAGTCAGGGGGGGAACACCGGGGAGCTGTTTTTT. Encoded protein: CASSQGGNTGELFF.

For this clone: This CDR3 fails to terminate in the conserved phenylalanine or tryptophan, so it likely reflects a read error. It is unclear where the CDR3 begins or ends on the DNA, so no DNA is shown, and the CDR3 is as TCRdb lists it. The rearrangement joins TRBV12-3 or TRBV12-4 to TRBJ1-4; the D call in the table, TRBD1, was not verified against the DNA. From its first to its last residue, the CDR3 has 12 amino acids. CDR3 region: CASSRVVDSQSR.

This chain links TRBV19 with TRBJ1-5; D is possibly TRBD1 (6 bases). V was pared by 3 bases and J by 1 base, with 16 bases between. Germline-derived CDR1 and CDR2 are LNHDA and SQIVND (reference sequence). The CDR3 sequence is 17 residues long. CDR3 in DNA: TGTGCCAGTAGTATCGAGGGCGGGGGGGCCAGCAATCAGCCCCAGCATTTT. It encodes CASSIEGGGASNQPQHF.

This rearrangement joins TRBV5-8 to TRBJ2-7; TRBD2 matches at 10 bases. This CDR3 has 17 residues. Germline CDR1 is SGHTS and CDR2 is YDEGEE. V lost 4 bases and J lost 0; bases outside the gene matches: 10. Here the CDR3 reads CASSRPLLAGSSYEQYF. DNA for the CDR3: TGTGCCAGCAGCCGTCCCCTACTAGCGGGGAGCTCCTACGAGCAGTACTTC.

As to this clone: A read error may account for a junction end that differs from germline. The gene calls are TRBV3-1 (or the pseudogene TRBV3-2) and TRBJ2-5; D unresolved. The CDR3 length is 15 residues. Germline CDR1 reads LGHDT; CDR2 reads YNNKEL (reference sequence). As DNA, the CDR3 is TGTGCCAGCAGCCCGAACTCGATCCAACAAGGGACCCAGTACTTC. Protein sequence: CASSPNSIQQGTQYF.

The chain employs TRBV5-1 and TRBJ2-5, with D unresolved. The CDR3 contains 11 residues. Germline V CDR1 and CDR2: SGHRS, YFSETQ. V was trimmed by 1 base and J by 5 bases, leaving 3 bases between them. CDR3 nucleotide sequence: TGCGCCAGCAGCTTGAGTGAGACCCAGTACTTC. This gives the protein CASSLSETQYF. Based on the CDR3 plus reference TRBV5-1 and TRBJ2-5, the full variable domain is KAGVTQTPRYLIKTRGQQVTLSCSPISGHRSVSWYQQTPGQGLQFLFEYFSETQRNKGNFPGRFSGRQFSNSRSEMNVSTLELGDSALYLCASSLSETQYFGPGTRLLVL.

The chain joins TRBV6-6 to TRBJ1-6; 11 bases line up with TRBD1. J was trimmed by 7 bases and V by 10 bases; bases with no gene match: 6. The CDR3 length is 14 residues. CDR1 and CDR2 (germline): MNHNY, SVGAGI (reference sequence). DNA of the CDR3: TGTGCCACGGGACAGGGGGTAGCGAATTCACCCCTCCACTTT. Residues: CATGQGVANSPLHF.

This clone has just one count. The chain joins TRBV7-9 to TRBJ2-1, with D uncertain. Germline assignment: CDR1 SEHNR and CDR2 FQNEAQ (reference sequence). This CDR3 region has 12 residues. V was pared by 0 bases and J by 6 bases, with 3 bases between. This CDR3 is CASSLASNEQFF. CDR3 nucleotides: TGTGCCAGCAGCTTAGCCTCCAATGAGCAGTTCTTC.

This clone appeared a few times. The gene calls are TRBV5-1 and TRBJ2-3; no clear D. The CDR3 totals 16 residues. Germline assignment: CDR1 SGHRS and CDR2 YFSETQ. Trimming cost V 0 bases and J 0 bases, with 11 bases left between them. DNA for the CDR3: TGCGCCAGCAGCTTGGCAGACATTATAAGCACAGATACGCAGTATTTT. Translating gives CASSLADIISTDTQYF. Looking up the rest from reference TRBV5-1 and TRBJ2-3 gives the full variable domain: KAGVTQTPRYLIKTRGQQVTLSCSPISGHRSVSWYQQTPGQGLQFLFEYFSETQRNKGNFPGRFSGRQFSNSRSEMNVSTLELGDSALYLCASSLADIISTDTQYFGPGTRLTVL.

V and J are TRBV19 and TRBJ2-4; 10 nucleotides agree with TRBD2. The germline gives CDR1 LNHDA, CDR2 SQIVND (reference sequence). Trimming at V came to 1 base and at J to 3 bases, leaving 6 bases not matched to a gene. The CDR3 spans 17 residues. The DNA for the CDR3 is TGTGCCAGTAGTATAGTCGCTAGCGGGAGCTTCAAAAACATTCAGTACTTC. It encodes CASSIVASGSFKNIQYF. Drawing the rest from reference TRBV19 and TRBJ2-4, the complete variable domain is DGGITQSPKYLFRKEGQNVTLSCEQNLNHDAMYWYRQDPGQGLRLIYYSQIVNDFQKGDIAEGYSVSREKKESFPLTVTSAQKNPTAFYLCASSIVASGSFKNIQYFGAGTRLSVL.

The gene calls are TRBV20-1 and TRBJ2-1; no clear D gene. This CDR3 contains 12 residues. Looked up from germline, CDR1 is DFQATT and CDR2 is SNEGSKA (reference sequence). Trimming stripped 3 bases from V and 5 bases from J, with 8 bases between. The CDR3 bases are TGCAGTGCTAGTTCAAGGAACAATGAGCAGTTCTTC. This codes for CSASSRNNEQFF.

The chain links TRBV30 to TRBJ1-1; no reliable D call. The germline V gene encodes CDR1 GTSNPN and CDR2 SVGIG (reference sequence). V lost 3 bases to trimming and J lost 0 bases, with 26 bases between them. CDR3 length: 19 residues. As DNA, the CDR3 is TGTGCCTGGAGCTCATATAAGGGAACGATACTAACTATGAACACTGAAGCTTTCTTT. The encoded protein is CAWSSYKGTILTMNTEAFF.

This sequence joins TRBV4-3 and TRBJ2-7; TRBD1 is a possible D gene (6 bases). Germline V gene sequence: CDR1 LGHNA, CDR2 YSLEER. The CDR3 sequence is 15 residues long. V lost 1 base and J lost 6, with 16 bases in between. The CDR3 region has the DNA TGCGCCAGCAGCCAAGTGGTACAGGGAACGTCCGAGCAGTACTTC. Translation: CASSQVVQGTSEQYF.

The rearrangement joins TRBV27 to TRBJ1-1; D unclear. The CDR3 contains 14 residues. Trimming took 4 bases from V and 6 from J, leaving 15 bases between them. Germline V CDR1 and CDR2: MNHEY, SMNVEV (reference sequence). CDR3 sequence reads: CASSSAGFYAEAFF. CDR3 coding DNA: TGTGCCAGCAGTTCAGCGGGGTTTTACGCTGAAGCTTTCTTT.

V and J are TRBV7-2 and TRBJ2-7, with 11 bases matching TRBD2. The germline CDR1 and CDR2 sequences are SGHTA and FQGNSA. Trimming at V came to 0 bases and at J to 4 bases, leaving 14 bases not matched to a gene. CDR3 length: 19 residues. In DNA form, the CDR3 reads TGTGCCAGCAGCTTAGCCTCGGCTAGCGGGAGGCTGATTGGTTACGAGCAGTACTTC. Its protein is CASSLASASGRLIGYEQYF.

Notes on this clone: The same CDR3 can be traced to other DNA sequences in this sample. J is TRBJ2-5 and V is TRBV6-6; 7 bases line up with TRBD1. This CDR3 is built from 13 residues. The germline V gene has CDR1 MNHNY and CDR2 SVGAGI (reference sequence). After removal of 7 bases from V and 7 bases from J, the junction contained 9 bases not matched to a gene. The CDR3 nucleotides are TGTGCCAGCACTGGGGGACAGTGGATGACCCAGTACTTC. This sequence encodes CASTGGQWMTQYF.

The J gene is TRBJ1-1, the V gene TRBV5-1; TRBD1 matches 8 bases. V gave up 4 bases and J gave up 11 bases; unmatched junction bases: 4. This CDR3 is 11 amino acids long. The germline CDR1 and CDR2 sequences are SGHRS and YFSETQ. The CDR3 DNA is TGCGCCAGCAGCGAGGACAGGGACGCTTTCTTT. This sequence encodes CASSEDRDAFF.

V usage is TRBV5-6 and J usage is TRBJ1-2, with D unclear. Germline lookup yields CDR1 SGHDT and CDR2 YYEEEE. The CDR3 runs 14 residues. The V end was cut by 1 base, the J end by 8 bases, with 15 bases between. CDR3 region: CASSLNGPLWGYTF. The CDR3 nucleotides are TGTGCCAGCAGCTTGAACGGGCCCCTCTGGGGCTACACCTTC. The full variable domain, its missing parts supplied by reference TRBV5-6 and TRBJ1-2, is DAGVTQSPTHLIKTRGQQVTLRCSPKSGHDTVSWYQQALGQGPQFIFQYYEEEERQRGNFPDRFSGHQFPNYSSELNVNALLLGDSALYLCASSLNGPLWGYTFGSGTRLTVV.